Described below is a single T cell receptor beta chain sequence and its context. These data are taken from a study of T cell changes during pregnancy in multiple sclerosis. Sequencing used immunoSEQ multiplex PCR; TCRdb keeps in-frame clones, though not all of them. The sample lists roughly 110,000 clones, around 93% occurring once. This TCR derives from a female donor with multiple sclerosis, enrolled in a pregnancy study. Specimen: peripheral blood, collected after pregnancy.

In DNA form, the CDR3 reads TGTGCCAGCAGTGAAGCAGACTTTGAAGCTTTCTTT. Translation: CASSEADFEAFF. V is TRBV6-1 and J is TRBJ1-1, with D unresolved. Looked up from germline, CDR1 is MNHNS and CDR2 is SASEGT. V shed 0 bases and J shed 7 bases, with 6 bases lying between them. The CDR3 is 12 residues long.